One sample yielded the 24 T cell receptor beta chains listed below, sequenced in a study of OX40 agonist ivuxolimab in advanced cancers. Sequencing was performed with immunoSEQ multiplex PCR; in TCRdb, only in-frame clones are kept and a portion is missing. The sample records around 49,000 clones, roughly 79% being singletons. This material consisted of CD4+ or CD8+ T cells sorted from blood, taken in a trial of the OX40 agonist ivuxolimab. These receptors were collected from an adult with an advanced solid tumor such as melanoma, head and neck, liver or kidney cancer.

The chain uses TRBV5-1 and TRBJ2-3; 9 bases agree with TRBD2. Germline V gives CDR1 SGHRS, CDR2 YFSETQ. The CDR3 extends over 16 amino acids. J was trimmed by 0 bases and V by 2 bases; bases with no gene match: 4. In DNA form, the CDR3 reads TGCGCCAGCAGCTTATCTACTAGCGGGAGCACAGATACGCAGTATTTT. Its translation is CASSLSTSGSTDTQYF.

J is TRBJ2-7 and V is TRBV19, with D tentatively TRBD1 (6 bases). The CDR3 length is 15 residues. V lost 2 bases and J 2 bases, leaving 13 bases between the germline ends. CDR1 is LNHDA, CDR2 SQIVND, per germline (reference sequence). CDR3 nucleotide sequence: TGTGCCAGTAGTATATCGGTGGGGGCCGCCTACGAGCAGTACTTC. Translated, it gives CASSISVGAAYEQYF.

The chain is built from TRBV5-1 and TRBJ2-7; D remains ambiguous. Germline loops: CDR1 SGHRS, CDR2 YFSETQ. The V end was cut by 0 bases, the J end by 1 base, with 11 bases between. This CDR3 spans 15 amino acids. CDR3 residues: CASSLAPTDSYEQYF. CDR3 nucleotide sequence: TGCGCCAGCAGCTTGGCCCCCACAGATTCCTACGAGCAGTACTTC.

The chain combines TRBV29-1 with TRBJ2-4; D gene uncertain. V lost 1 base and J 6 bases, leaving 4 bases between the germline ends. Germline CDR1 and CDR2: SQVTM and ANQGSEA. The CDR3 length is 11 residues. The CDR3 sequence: CSVEVGNIQYF. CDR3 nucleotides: TGCAGCGTTGAAGTGGGAAACATTCAGTACTTC.

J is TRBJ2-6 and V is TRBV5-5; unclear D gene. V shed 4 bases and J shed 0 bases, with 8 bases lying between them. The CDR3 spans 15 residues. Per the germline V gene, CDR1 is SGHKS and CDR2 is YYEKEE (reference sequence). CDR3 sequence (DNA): TGTGCCAGCAGCCTTGCAGTCTCTGGGGCCAACGTCCTGACTTTC. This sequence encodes CASSLAVSGANVLTF.

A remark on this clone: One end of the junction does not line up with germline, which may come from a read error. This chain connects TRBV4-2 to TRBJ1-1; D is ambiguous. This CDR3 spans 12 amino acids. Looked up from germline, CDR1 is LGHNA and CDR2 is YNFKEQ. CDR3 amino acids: CASSEENTEAFF. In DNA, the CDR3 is TGTGCCAGCAGCGAAGAGAACACTGAAGCTTTCTTT.

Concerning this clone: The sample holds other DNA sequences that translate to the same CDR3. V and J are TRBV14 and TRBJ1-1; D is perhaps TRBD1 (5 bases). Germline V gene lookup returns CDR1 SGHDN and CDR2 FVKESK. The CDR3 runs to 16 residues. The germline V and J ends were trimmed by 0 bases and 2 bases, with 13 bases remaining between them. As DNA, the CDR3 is TGTGCCAGCAGCCAAGATTTAGGACATCTTAACACTGAAGCTTTCTTT. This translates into CASSQDLGHLNTEAFF. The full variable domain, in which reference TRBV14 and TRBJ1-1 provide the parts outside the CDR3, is EAGVTQFPSHSVIEKGQTVTLRCDPISGHDNLYWYRRVMGKEIKFLLHFVKESKQDESGMPNNRFLAERTGGTYSTLKVQPAELEDSGVYFCASSQDLGHLNTEAFFGQGTRLTVV.

The CDR3 sequence: CATTSDPGTDTQYF. The CDR3 DNA reads as TGTGCCACCACCAGCGATCCCGGTACAGATACGCAGTATTTT. The rearrangement uses TRBV10-3 and TRBJ2-3; D not certain. This CDR3 is 14 amino acids long. The V gene's germline CDR1 is ENHRY and CDR2 SYGVKD. Trimming cost V 10 bases and J 3 bases, with 17 bases left between them.

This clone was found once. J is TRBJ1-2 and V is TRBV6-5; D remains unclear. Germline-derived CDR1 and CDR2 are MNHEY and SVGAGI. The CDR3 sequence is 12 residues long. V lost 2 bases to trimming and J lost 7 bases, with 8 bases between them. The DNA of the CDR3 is TGTGCCAGCAGTTACGGAGGCGGTGGCTACACCTTC. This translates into CASSYGGGGYTF.

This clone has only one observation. CDR3 bases: TGTGCCAGCAGTGAACTGGGAGATACGCAGTATTTT. Translation: CASSELGDTQYF. The V and J genes are TRBV6-1 and TRBJ2-3, with no clear D. The CDR3 contains 12 residues. Germline V gene sequence: CDR1 MNHNS, CDR2 SASEGT. Trimming shortened V by 2 bases and J by 5 bases, and 5 bases separated the two germline ends.

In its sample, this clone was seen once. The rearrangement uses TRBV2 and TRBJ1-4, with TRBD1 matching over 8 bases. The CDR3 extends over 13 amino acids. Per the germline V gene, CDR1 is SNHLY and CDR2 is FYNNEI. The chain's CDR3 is CAVTMQGAEKLFF. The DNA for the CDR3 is TGTGCAGTTACCATGCAGGGGGCTGAAAAACTGTTTTTT.

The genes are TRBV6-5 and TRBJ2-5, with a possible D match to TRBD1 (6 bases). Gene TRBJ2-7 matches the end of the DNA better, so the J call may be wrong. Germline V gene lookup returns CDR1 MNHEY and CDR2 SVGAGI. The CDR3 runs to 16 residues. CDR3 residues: CASSYSTGQSSYEQYF. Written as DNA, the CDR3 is TGTGCCAGCAGTTACTCGACGGGACAAAGCTCCTACGAGCAGTACTTC.

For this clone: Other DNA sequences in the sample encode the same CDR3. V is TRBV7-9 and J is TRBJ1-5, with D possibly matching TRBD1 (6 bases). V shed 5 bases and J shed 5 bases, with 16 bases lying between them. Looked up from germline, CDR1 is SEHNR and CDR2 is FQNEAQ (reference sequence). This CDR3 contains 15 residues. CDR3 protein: CASSPWGGHDQPQHF. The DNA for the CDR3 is TGTGCCAGCAGCCCCTGGGGGGGGCACGATCAGCCCCAGCATTTT.

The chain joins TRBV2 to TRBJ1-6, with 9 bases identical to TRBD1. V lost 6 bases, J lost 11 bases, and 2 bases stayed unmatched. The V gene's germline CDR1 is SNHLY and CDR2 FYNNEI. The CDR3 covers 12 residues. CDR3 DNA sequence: TGTGCCAGCAGGGGGACAGGGACACCCCTCCACTTT. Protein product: CASRGTGTPLHF.

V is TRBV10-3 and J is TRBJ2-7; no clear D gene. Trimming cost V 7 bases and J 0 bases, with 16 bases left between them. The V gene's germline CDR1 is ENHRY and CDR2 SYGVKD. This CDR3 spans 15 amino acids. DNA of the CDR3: TGTGCCATCACCGAGTCCGGAGCGTTCTCCTACGAGCAGTACTTC. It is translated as CAITESGAFSYEQYF.

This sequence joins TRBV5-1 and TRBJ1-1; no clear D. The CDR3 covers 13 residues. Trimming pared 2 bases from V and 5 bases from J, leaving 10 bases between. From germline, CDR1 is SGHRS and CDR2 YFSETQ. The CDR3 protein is CASSFSPGTEAFF. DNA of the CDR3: TGCGCCAGCAGCTTTTCCCCCGGGACTGAAGCTTTCTTT.

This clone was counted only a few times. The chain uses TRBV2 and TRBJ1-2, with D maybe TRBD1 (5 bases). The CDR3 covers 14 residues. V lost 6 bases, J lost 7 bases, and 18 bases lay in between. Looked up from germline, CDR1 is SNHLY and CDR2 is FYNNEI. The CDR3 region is CASSLADTAGGYTF. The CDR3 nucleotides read TGTGCCAGCAGCCTCGCGGACACGGCGGGTGGCTACACCTTC.

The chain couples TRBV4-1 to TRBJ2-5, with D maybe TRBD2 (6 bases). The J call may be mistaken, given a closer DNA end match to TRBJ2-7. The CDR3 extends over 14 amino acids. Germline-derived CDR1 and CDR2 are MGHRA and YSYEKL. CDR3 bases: TGCGCCAGCAGCCCCGGGACTTTTTCCTACGAGCAGTACTTC. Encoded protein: CASSPGTFSYEQYF.

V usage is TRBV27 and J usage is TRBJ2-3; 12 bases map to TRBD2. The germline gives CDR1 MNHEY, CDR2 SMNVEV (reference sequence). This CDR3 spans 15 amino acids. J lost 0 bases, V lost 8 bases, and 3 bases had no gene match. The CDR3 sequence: CASGTSGSSTDTQYF. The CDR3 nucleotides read TGTGCCAGCGGGACTAGCGGGTCTAGCACAGATACGCAGTATTTT.

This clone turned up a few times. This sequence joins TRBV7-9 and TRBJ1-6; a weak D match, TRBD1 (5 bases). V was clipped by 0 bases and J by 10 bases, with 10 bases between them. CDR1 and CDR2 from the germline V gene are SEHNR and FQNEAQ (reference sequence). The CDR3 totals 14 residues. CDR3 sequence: CASSLAGERSPLHF. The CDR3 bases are TGTGCCAGCAGCTTAGCAGGGGAGCGGTCACCCCTCCACTTT. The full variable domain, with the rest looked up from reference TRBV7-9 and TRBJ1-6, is DTGVSQNPRHKITKRGQNVTFRCDPISEHNRLYWYRQTLGQGPEFLTYFQNEAQLEKSRLLSDRFSAERPKGSFSTLEIQRTEQGDSAMYLCASSLAGERSPLHFGNGTRLTVT.

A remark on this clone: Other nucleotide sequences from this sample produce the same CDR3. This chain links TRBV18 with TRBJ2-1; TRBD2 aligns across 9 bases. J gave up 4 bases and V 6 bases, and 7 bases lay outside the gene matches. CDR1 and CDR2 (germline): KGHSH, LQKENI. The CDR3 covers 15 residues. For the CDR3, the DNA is TGTGCCAGCTCGCTGAATAGCGGGAGATACAATGAGCAGTTCTTC. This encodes CASSLNSGRYNEQFF.

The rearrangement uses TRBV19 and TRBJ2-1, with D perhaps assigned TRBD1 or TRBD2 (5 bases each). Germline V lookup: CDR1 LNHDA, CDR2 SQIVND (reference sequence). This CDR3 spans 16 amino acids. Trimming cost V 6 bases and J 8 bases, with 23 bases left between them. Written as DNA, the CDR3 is TGTGCCAGTAGCGTCATCTCCCTCCTACGGGGCGATGAGCAGTTCTTC. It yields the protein CASSVISLLRGDEQFF.

CDR3 region: CASSLEGRGSTDTQYF. The CDR3, as DNA: TGTGCCAGCAGCTTGGAGGGTCGCGGTAGCACAGATACGCAGTATTTT. V gene TRBV5-8 combines with J gene TRBJ2-3; no definite D call. V was clipped by 0 bases and J by 0 bases, with 11 bases between them. The CDR3 has 16 amino acids. Germline loops: CDR1 SGHTS, CDR2 YDEGEE.

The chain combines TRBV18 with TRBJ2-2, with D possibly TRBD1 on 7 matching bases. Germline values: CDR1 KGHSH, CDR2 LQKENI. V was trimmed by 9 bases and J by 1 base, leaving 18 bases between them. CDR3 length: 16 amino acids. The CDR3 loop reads CASPRRGPLNTGELFF. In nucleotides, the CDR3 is TGTGCCAGTCCCAGGAGGGGGCCCCTGAACACCGGGGAGCTGTTTTTT.